Listed below are T cell receptor beta chains from one sample, sequenced in a study of blood T cell repertoires in COVID-19. The method was immunoSEQ multiplex PCR; TCRdb's version includes in-frame clones alone and lacks a portion of them. This sample has tens of thousands of clones, with about 90% found just once. The sequenced sample consisted of peripheral blood. Receptors originate from a human donor in a cohort sampled during active COVID-19. The CDR3 runs from the conserved cysteine through the conserved F or W.

V: TRBV18
J: TRBJ2-7
CDR3: CASSPRYRAGEQYF

V: TRBV6-5
J: TRBJ2-7
CDR3: CASRPDRKDEQYF

V: TRBV5-1
J: TRBJ2-1
CDR3: CASPILLLVPSRNEQFF

V: TRBV6-6
J: TRBJ2-1
CDR3: CASSPRGGDYNEQFF

V: TRBV19
J: TRBJ2-7
CDR3: CASSEGQVYEQYF

V: TRBV19
J: TRBJ2-1
CDR3: CASSLWSGGEQFF

V: TRBV4-2
J: TRBJ2-3
CDR3: CASSQIVGGGTDTQYF

V: TRBV6-5
J: TRBJ2-1
CDR3: CASSYSVLGGGNEQFF

V: TRBV14
J: TRBJ1-1
CDR3: CASSKTGYTEAFF

V: TRBV27
J: TRBJ1-2
CDR3: CASSFGGTGGFSGYTF

V: TRBV29-1
J: TRBJ2-2
CDR3: CSVEDPTSGGTGELFF

V: TRBV28
J: TRBJ1-2
CDR3: CASSLLNTRPNYGYTF

V: TRBV2
J: TRBJ1-5
CDR3: CASSEYGGRIQPQHF

V: TRBV7-3
J: TRBJ2-1
CDR3: CASSRDSYNEQFF

V: TRBV10-2
J: TRBJ2-3
CDR3: CASSESGRGPDTQYF

V: TRBV12-3/TRBV12-4
J: TRBJ2-2
CDR3: CASSGTGYGELFF

V: TRBV27
J: TRBJ2-7
CDR3: CASSRGGTYEQYF

V: TRBV6-2/TRBV6-3
J: TRBJ2-5
CDR3: CASSSQETQYF

V: TRBV29-1
J: TRBJ2-7
CDR3: CSAEVTGVGDGYEQYF

V: TRBV6-5
J: TRBJ1-4
CDR3: CASSYSRASTNEKLFF